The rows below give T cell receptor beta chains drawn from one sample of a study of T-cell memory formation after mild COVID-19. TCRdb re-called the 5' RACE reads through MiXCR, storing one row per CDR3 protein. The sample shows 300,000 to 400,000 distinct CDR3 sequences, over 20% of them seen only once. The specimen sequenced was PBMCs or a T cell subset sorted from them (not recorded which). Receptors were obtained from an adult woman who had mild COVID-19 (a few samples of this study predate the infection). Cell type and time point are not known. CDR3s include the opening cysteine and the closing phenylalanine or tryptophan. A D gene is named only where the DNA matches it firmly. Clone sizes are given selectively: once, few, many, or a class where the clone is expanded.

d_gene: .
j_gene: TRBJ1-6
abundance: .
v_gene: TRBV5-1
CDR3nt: TGCGCCAGCAGGAAAGTAGGGGATAATTCACCCCTCCACTTT
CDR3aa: CASRKVGDNSPLHF

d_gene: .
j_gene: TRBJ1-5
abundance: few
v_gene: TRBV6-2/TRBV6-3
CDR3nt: TGTGCCAGCAGCCCATCCCCCGTAAGGGACGGAGGGGGCAATCAGCCCCAGCATTTT
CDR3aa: CASSPSPVRDGGGNQPQHF

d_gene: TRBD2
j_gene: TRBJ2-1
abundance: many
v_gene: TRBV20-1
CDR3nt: TGCAGTGCTAGAGATAGCTCTAGCGGGAGGGCCGGATACAATGAGCAGTTCTTC
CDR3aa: CSARDSSSGRAGYNEQFF

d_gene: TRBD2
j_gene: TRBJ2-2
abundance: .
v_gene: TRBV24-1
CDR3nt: TGTGCCACCAGTGACACTACTAGCGGGAGAGCCGGGGAGCTGTTTTTT
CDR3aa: CATSDTTSGRAGELFF

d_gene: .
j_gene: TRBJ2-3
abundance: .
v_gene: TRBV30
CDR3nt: TGTGCCTGGACCCTACCCTCTGGGGATACGCAGTATTTT
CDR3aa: CAWTLPSGDTQYF

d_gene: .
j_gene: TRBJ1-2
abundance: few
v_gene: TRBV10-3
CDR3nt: TGTGCCATCAGTCCTGGGCAAGGGAACTATGGCTACACCTTC
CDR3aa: CAISPGQGNYGYTF

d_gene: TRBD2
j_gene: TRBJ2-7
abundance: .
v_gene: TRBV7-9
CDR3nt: TGTGCCAGCAGCTTAGGACTAGCGGGGGGGCCTCTTATCTACGAGCAGTACTTC
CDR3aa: CASSLGLAGGPLIYEQYF

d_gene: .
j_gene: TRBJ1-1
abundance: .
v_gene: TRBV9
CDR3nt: TGTGCCAGCAGCGTAGACGCGGGTTGGACTGAAGCTTTCTTT
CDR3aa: CASSVDAGWTEAFF

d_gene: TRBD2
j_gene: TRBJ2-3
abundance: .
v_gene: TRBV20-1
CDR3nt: TGCAGTGCTAGAGACAGCGGGACCCGCACAGATACGCAGTATTTT
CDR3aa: CSARDSGTRTDTQYF

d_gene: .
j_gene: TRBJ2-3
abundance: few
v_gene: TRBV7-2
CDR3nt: TGTGCCAGCAGCTCCTACCTGCTCACAGATACGCAGTATTTT
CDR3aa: CASSSYLLTDTQYF

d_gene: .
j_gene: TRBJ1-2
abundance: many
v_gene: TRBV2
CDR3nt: TGTGCCAGCAGGAATAATCCGGGACAAGGATATGGCTACACCTTC
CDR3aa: CASRNNPGQGYGYTF

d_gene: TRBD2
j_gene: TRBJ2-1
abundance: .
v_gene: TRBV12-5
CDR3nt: TGTGCTAGTGGTGATAGGACTAGCGGGAGACCTGAGCAGTTCTTC
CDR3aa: CASGDRTSGRPEQFF

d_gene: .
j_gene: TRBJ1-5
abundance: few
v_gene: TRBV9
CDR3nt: TGTGCCAGCAGCGTAGGGACAGAAAGCAATCAGCCCCAGCATTTT
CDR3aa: CASSVGTESNQPQHF

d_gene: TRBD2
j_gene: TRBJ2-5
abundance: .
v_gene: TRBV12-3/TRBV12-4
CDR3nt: TGTGCCAGCAGTTTCCGGGAGGGCCAAGAGACCCAGTACTTC
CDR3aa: CASSFREGQETQYF

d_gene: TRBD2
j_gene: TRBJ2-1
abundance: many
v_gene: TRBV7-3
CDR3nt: TGTGCCAGCAGCTTAAGACTAGCGGGAGTCGGTGAGCAGTTCTTC
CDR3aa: CASSLRLAGVGEQFF

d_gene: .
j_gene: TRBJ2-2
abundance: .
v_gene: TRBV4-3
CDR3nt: TGCGCCAGCAGCCAAGGTCCTTGGCGGACGGCGAACACCGGGGAGCTGTTTTTT
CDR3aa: CASSQGPWRTANTGELFF

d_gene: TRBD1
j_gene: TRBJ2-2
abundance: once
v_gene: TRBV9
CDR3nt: TGTGCCAGCAGCCCAACAGGGGGCCTAAACACCGGGGAGCTGTTTTTT
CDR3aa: CASSPTGGLNTGELFF

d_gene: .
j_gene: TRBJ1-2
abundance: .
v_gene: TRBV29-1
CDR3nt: TGCAGCGTTGCATGGGGGCAGGCGGCGGGCTACACCTTC
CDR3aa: CSVAWGQAAGYTF

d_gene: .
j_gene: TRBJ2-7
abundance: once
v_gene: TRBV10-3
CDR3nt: TGTGCCATCAGTGGGTCAGGTGGAAACTACGAGCAGTACTTC
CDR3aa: CAISGSGGNYEQYF

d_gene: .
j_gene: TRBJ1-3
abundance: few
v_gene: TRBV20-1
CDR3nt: TGCAGTGCTCCGATCGCAGGGTTAGGTGGAAACACCATATATTTT
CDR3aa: CSAPIAGLGGNTIYF

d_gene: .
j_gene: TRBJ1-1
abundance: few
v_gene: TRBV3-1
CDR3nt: TGTGCCAGCAGCCAAGGCTTACTATTGCCGGGGGCTTTCTTT
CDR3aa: CASSQGLLLPGAFF

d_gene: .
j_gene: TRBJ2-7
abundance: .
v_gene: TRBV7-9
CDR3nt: TGTGCCAGCAGCTTAAGGGACGGCCTCTACGAGCAGTACTTC
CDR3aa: CASSLRDGLYEQYF

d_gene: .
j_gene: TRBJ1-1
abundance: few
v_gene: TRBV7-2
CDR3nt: TGTGCCAGCAGCCCAAATTACAGGGAAGACACTGAAGCTTTCTTT
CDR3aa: CASSPNYREDTEAFF

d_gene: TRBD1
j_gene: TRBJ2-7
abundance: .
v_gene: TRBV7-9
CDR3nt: TGTGCCAGCAGCCCGACAGGGGCGGGCCTCTACGAGCAGTACTTC
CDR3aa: CASSPTGAGLYEQYF

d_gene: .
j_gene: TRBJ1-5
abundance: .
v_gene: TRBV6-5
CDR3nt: TGTGCCAGCAGTTTGCGACCGTACAATCAGCCCCAGCATTTT
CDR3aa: CASSLRPYNQPQHF

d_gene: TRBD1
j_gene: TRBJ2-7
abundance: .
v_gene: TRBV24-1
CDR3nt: TGTGCCACCAGTGATTCAGGGGGCTCCTACGAGCAGTACTTC
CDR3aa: CATSDSGGSYEQYF

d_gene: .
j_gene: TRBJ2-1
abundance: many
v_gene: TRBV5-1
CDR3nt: TGCGCCAGCAGCTTGAATGGGGGCTCCTACAATGAGCAGTTCTTC
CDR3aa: CASSLNGGSYNEQFF

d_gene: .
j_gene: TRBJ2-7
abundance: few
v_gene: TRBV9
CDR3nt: TGTGCCAGCAGCCCAGGGGGGATGAGCTCCTACGAGCAGTACTTC
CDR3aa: CASSPGGMSSYEQYF

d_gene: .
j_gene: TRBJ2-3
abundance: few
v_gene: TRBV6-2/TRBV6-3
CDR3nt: TGTGCCAGCAAGAGGGGTGGAGGTAGTAGCACAGATACGCAGTATTTT
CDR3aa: CASKRGGGSSTDTQYF